This T cell receptor beta chain was documented in a study of cytomegalovirus exposure and HLA in healthy donors (dated by TCRdb to 2016 to 2017). Turning to the overall study: An earlier analysis of some 600 of the donors reported approximately 300 Gb of sequence data and some 110 million unique TCR beta sequences obtained from roughly 180 million T cells. All discovery cohort repertoires had been generated on a single sequencing platform. In a later analysis, previously published TCR beta repertoires from hundreds of donors were re-analyzed and high-resolution HLA genotyping was added so that TCR occurrence patterns could be studied. Of the 300 to 500 genotyped donors, roughly 80% were placed in the genetic ancestry cluster associated with self-reported Caucasian donors. The aim of the study was to test whether cataloging public T cell receptors could identify signatures of past pathogen exposure. In an earlier analysis of around 540 of the donors, high-throughput TCR beta sequencing was used to judge whether each TCR beta V gene segment behaved as functional or pseudogenic. Using immunosequencing, the study profiled T cell repertoires from 500 to 800 subjects and related those repertoires to cytomegalovirus serostatus. Across under 500 genotyped donors of the cohort, an average of approximately 200,000 unique TCR beta nucleotide sequences per donor were sequenced, and approximately 17% of those sequences were non-productive. Alongside the repertoire data, information on donor age, sex, ethnicity and CMV serostatus was compiled. Roughly 300 gigabases of sequencing data and approximately 93 million unique TCR sequences were included in an early release covering about 700 HLA-typed donors. About 5 DR-DQ haplotypes were handled as single units for association and clustering, since linkage in the cohort was strong. The number of typed donors differed by locus: 629-630 for A, B, C, DRB1 and DQB1; 500 to 550 for DQA1; approximately 610 for DPA1; and about 450 for DPB1. A later genetic analysis used genome-wide SNP genotypes for about 60% of the 666 donors, treating that subset as a discovery cohort. In the later analysis, no new phenotypic data were used to find candidate immune exposures; instead, reliance was placed on TCR beta sequences and their occurrence across donors. Besides the first cohort of roughly 640 subjects, a separate validation cohort made up of 95 to 150 different subjects was used. Class I and class II HLA loci were covered by the typing at four-digit resolution. To predict cytomegalovirus infection status, the study combined high-throughput TCR immunosequencing, statistical association of individual TCRs with disease status, and machine learning.

V drops 8 bases and J drops 1 base, leaving 11 bases in between. The CDR3 goes from the cysteine to the phenylalanine over 13 residues. Only the CDR3 DNA is retained, 39 bases long and in frame from the first base. Taken from the germline V gene, the CDR1 and CDR2 loops are MNHNS and SASEGT. To prepare the library, the immunoSEQ multiplex PCR assay was applied. The multiplex PCR relied on a mix of 60 forward primers for TCR Vbeta segments and 13 reverse primers for TCR Jbeta segments. The CDR3 region of rearranged TCR beta genes was amplified from genomic DNA with a multiplex PCR assay. On the Illumina HiSeq System, the amplified TCR beta libraries were sequenced as 87-base-pair reads. On the study's bioinformatics: A later analysis counted approximately 84 million unique TCR beta chains across the 550 to 800 repertoires, and 9.5 million to 11 million of these chains were shared by at least two donors. A nearest-neighbor algorithm error-corrected the raw reads and collapsed the reads into unique sequences, merging closely related sequences to remove PCR and sequencing errors. Alignment of CDR3 sequences to IMGT reference sequences was used to assign V, D and J gene segments. Each retained sequence needed at least a six-nucleotide match to both a V gene segment and a J gene segment. Rearrangements were called productive when the CDR3 lacked stop codons and stayed in frame with V and J; all others were non-productive. CDR3 was defined according to IMGT convention as the region running from the second conserved V-encoded cysteine to the conserved J-encoded phenylalanine. Sequences without an unambiguous match to a single V gene segment were excluded from the earlier analysis of 450 to 650 of the donors. In an earlier analysis of approximately 500 of the donors, a V segment was called functional when productive rearrangements were above 56.7%, and segregating when the standard deviation between donors exceeded 5%. A statistical classification framework was built to diagnose cytomegalovirus status from the catalog of TCR beta chain sequences. A later analysis assigned V and J genes by comparing TCR nucleotide sequences with IMGT/GENE-DB human TR gene sequences. Using the TCRdist pipeline, a later analysis assigned CDR3 sequences along with most-parsimonious VDJ recombination scenarios. A later analysis defined each TCR beta chain by its CDR3 amino acid sequence plus V-gene family, and excluded reads lacking a unique V-gene family. To address suspected cross-contamination and a sequencing artifact, a later analysis removed 592 highly shared, low-generation-probability nucleotide sequences. In a later analysis, a clonal expansion index was calculated for each public chain from normalized within-repertoire ranks of inferred template counts. In a later analysis, generation probabilities were computed with a VDJ recombination model fitted to out-of-frame rearrangements, and the resulting probabilities were checked against IGoR. A later analysis scored TCR-TCR, TCR-HLA and TCR-CMV co-occurrence with hypergeometric tests, applying a repertoire-size bias correction to TCR pairs. A later analysis estimated false discovery rates by permuting HLA or CMV assignments 20 times. A later analysis grouped co-occurring TCRs with DBSCAN, adding TCRdist sequence similarity when clustering within HLA-allele-positive subsets. Co-occurrence clustering excluded repertoires with fewer than 30,000 or more than 120,000 public chains, plus five with anomalous nucleotide sharing. In TCRdb, the immuneACCESS table is reduced to in-frame sequences with V and J assigned. These tables do not hold every clone; where another copy was compared, an unresolved V gene accounts for under half, and the others remain unexplained. The DNA gave D and trimming, while V, J and clone size come from that table. The sample table gives 150,000 to 200,000 clones. Clones ranked in the top ten supply around 0.8% of the sample.

Results the study describes overall, beyond this receptor: Because HLA typing was unavailable for some donors at each locus, only the typed subset was used in association tests. In this cohort, only TCR beta chains were sequenced, and detectable features were limited by the absence of alpha or paired-chain data. According to a later analysis, parvovirus B19, influenza, CMV and Epstein-Barr virus appeared linked to several top co-occurrence clusters. According to the authors, the approach could potentially be generalized to other disease states and immunological phenotypes. Across donors, most TCR sequences were observed very rarely, whereas some public TCRs were present in many individuals. An association between a missense DCLRE1C variant and V-gene and J-gene trimming of TCR beta chains was found in a later genetic analysis and replicated in an independent cohort. The study listed 150 to 200 TCR beta chains as associated with cytomegalovirus. CMV serostatus was the only immune exposure information available for the cohort. Some IMGT-functional V segments, including TRBV6-2 and TRBV6-3, could not be told apart with the 87-base-pair reads, so those segments were excluded. In a later analysis, TCR association rates were found to vary across HLA loci, with the most associated TCRs seen for DRB1 alleles and the fewest for HLA-C alleles. A group of highly shared sequence variants was considered likely to be a technical artifact of the sequencing pipeline. Roughly uniform sequencing depth across donors was assumed in presence/absence analyses, although this assumption may not hold. In a later analysis, most CMV-associated TCR beta chains were found to appear HLA-restricted, with HLA associations seemingly driven largely by CMV exposure. A later genetic analysis reported fewer N-insertions in productive TCRs among donors in an Asian-associated ancestry cluster than the roughly 640-donor mean. A further reported finding was that TCR beta sequences accurately predicted the HLA-A and HLA-B alleles for most subjects in the first cohort. In both the original and validation cohorts, the classifier was reported to diagnose cytomegalovirus status with high specificity and sensitivity. Broadly in line with IMGT annotations, most TCR beta V segments showed up in productive rearrangements about 90% or about 30% of the time in an earlier analysis of under 700 of the donors. A few of the identified cytomegalovirus-associated TCR beta chains were confirmed in vitro to be specific for cytomegalovirus antigens. Around 16 rarely observed V segments, including chromosome 9 orphons, were excluded from the earlier analysis of some 590 of the donors because counts were too low. Assigning TCR associations to individual alleles was difficult when HLA alleles, especially DR and DQ, strongly co-occurred. In a later analysis, HLA-associated TCR beta chains were found to be more clonally expanded and to have lower generation probabilities than equally common non-associated chains. In a later analysis, 16,951 TCR beta sequences were associated with specific HLA alleles at a false discovery rate of 0.05. Linkage disequilibrium might explain the correlated functional status among segregating V segments, but an unknown experimental factor could not be excluded.

To note about this clone: Its antigen target is currently unknown.

The cohort consisted of 600 or so healthy bone marrow donors. At the time of sampling, every cohort member was nominally healthy, though immune exposures that went unrecorded were likely present. The donor was CMV seropositive and was included in the group of some 290 seropositive cohort members. Every donor gave a peripheral blood sample, and the peripheral blood mononuclear cells from that sample were used for TCR beta sequencing. The Qiagen DNeasy Blood Extraction Kit was used to extract genomic DNA from the blood cell samples. The sequence links TRBV6-1 to TRBJ1-1, with an unclear D gene assignment. This clonotype was sampled from a woman aged 18 to 35 in good health and CMV-seropositive. Sample: PBMCs. The base sequence is TGTGCCAGCGAAAAGGCAGGGAACACTGAAGCTTTCTTT. This yields the protein CASEKAGNTEAFF.